This T cell receptor (beta chain) was sequenced for a study of beta chain features in type 1 diabetes. The wider study: No patient-donor differences in age, gender, total cells or subset yield. Study-wide findings and caveats: Among patients with Type 1 diabetes, TCRB CDR3s were moderately but significantly shorter in every one of the four CD4+ subsets. Cells with high TCR expression could be over-represented by cDNA sequencing.

This clone has more than one count but fewer than ten. What it recognizes is unknown. The study reverse transcribed the entire isolated RNA, so it sequenced expressed TCRB transcripts. Generated by immunoSEQ multiplex PCR, the TCRdb table keeps only in-frame clones and is missing some. The table lists 200,000 to 250,000 clones, 13% to 15% of them singletons. The V end lost 3 bases, the J end lost 6 bases, and 17 bases lay between the germline ends. The CDR3 loop spans 16 amino acids. CDR1 is MGHRA and CDR2 is YSYEKL in the germline V gene. Sort purity for all populations was recorded as exceeding 98%. V and J are TRBV4-1 and TRBJ2-2; maybe TRBD1 (6 bases). Input material: naive CD4+ T cells from blood. This sequence was found in a woman aged 40-49 years in good health. The CDR3 DNA follows: TGCGCCAGCAGCCAGGAACAGGGTAGAGGTCCCGGGGAGCTGTTTTTT. This translates into CASSQEQGRGPGELFF.